The clone carrying this T cell receptor (beta chain) was counted only a few times. The antigen remains undetermined. The ends lost 1 base at V and 2 bases at J; junction bases unmatched: 6. From germline, CDR1 is SGHNT and CDR2 YYREEE (reference sequence). The CDR3 runs 16 residues. These data originate in a study of a mutant IDH1 vaccine in newly diagnosed glioma. Whole-study context: Most patients had radiochemotherapy with temozolomide before enrollment; others had one alone.

This table comes from immunoSEQ multiplex PCR, and its TCRdb copy is limited to in-frame clones, with some not included. This sample has about 68,000 clones, with roughly 78% found just once. Time point indicated: baseline, week 1 (first vaccination visit). As for treatment: pre-vaccination baseline after standard-of-care therapy. Whole-study findings and limits: Changes in the top peripheral T cell clonotypes seemingly had no bearing on pseudoprogression. Induction of immune responses by the vaccine occurred in about 95% of patients.

This receptor was obtained from a man in his fifties with glioma. V usage is TRBV5-4 and J usage is TRBJ2-3; 8 bases fit TRBD2. The sample was PBMCs, taken from a glioma patient treated with radiotherapy, temozolomide or both. CDR3 loop: CASSLRAGGTTDTQYF. The CDR3 nucleotides read TGTGCCAGCAGCTTGAGGGCGGGGGGTACCACAGATACGCAGTATTTT.